At least ten counts were recorded for the clone carrying this TCR beta chain. Per the germline V gene, CDR1 is MNHEY and CDR2 is SVGEGT. J lost 1 base, V lost 4 bases, and 1 base had no gene match. This CDR3 contains 13 residues. The data are from a study of blood T cells in healthy people across ages. The second PCR ran roughly 6 to 11 cycles with a sample-barcoded 5' primer and J-beta primers. Via MiXCR, TCRdb re-called the 5' RACE reads, giving one row per CDR3 protein. This table has about 700,000 distinct CDR3 sequences, 32% appearing once. The sequencing sample was made of blood. The V and J genes are TRBV6-2 or TRBV6-3 and TRBJ2-7, with 7 bases matching TRBD2. The source is an elderly woman in good health. CDR3 in amino acids: CASSWEGSYEQYF. In DNA, the CDR3 is TGTGCCAGCAGTTGGGAGGGTTCCTACGAGCAGTACTTC.